This T cell receptor beta chain was found in a study of shared clonotypes between healthy human individuals. Across the whole study: The donor group consisted of two women and a few men, aged 18 to 49. Three plates each covered CD4 naive and memory; CD8 naive two, CD8 memory one.

The naive CD8 subset, CD45RO-negative cells positively selected for CCR7, excluded terminally differentiated effector memory CD45RA+ cells. The germline V and J ends were trimmed by 1 base and 3 bases, with 13 bases remaining between them. Per the germline V gene, CDR1 is MGHRA and CDR2 is YSYEKL. CDR3 size: 15 residues. Points from the study as a whole: Expectations were that clonotype sharing among donors would be affected by sequencing depth. Naive CD4 clonotypes were shared across a handful of donors at about 5.2%.

In regard to this clone: Its cognate antigen is unknown.

Method: immunoSEQ multiplex PCR; TCRdb's copy keeps in-frame clones and lacks some. The sample consists of about 800,000 clones, 96% of them appearing once. Source material: naive CD8+ T cells sorted from blood. The clonotype originates from a man aged 25 to 40 in good health. The V call is TRBV4-1, the J call TRBJ2-7, with a tentative D call TRBD1 (5 bases). CDR3 sequence (DNA): TGCGCCAGCAGCCAAGCCCCTGGACAACTCTACGAGCAGTACTTC. Residues: CASSQAPGQLYEQYF.